The 21 T cell receptor beta chains below come from one sample, sequenced in a study of blood T cells in healthy people across ages. Then a second PCR, running roughly 7 to 11 cycles, was carried out with a sample-barcoded 5' primer and a J-beta primer mix. TCRdb processed the 5' RACE reads anew with MiXCR; each CDR3 protein has one entry. The repertoire holds about 540,000 distinct CDR3 sequences, with less than 25% as singletons. These data are also associated with another study on T cells of mothers and their children.

Sequenced sample: blood. The receptors derive from a boy younger than 18 in good health.

The V call is TRBV5-4, the J call TRBJ2-7, with 12 bases aligning to TRBD1. The CDR3 is 16 amino acids. Germline V CDR1 and CDR2: SGHNT, YYREEE (reference sequence). J gave up 3 bases and V 4 bases, and 8 bases lay outside the gene matches. CDR3 sequence: CASSPGQGAARYEQYF. Written as DNA, the CDR3 is TGTGCCAGCAGCCCGGGACAGGGGGCAGCGCGCTACGAGCAGTACTTC.

This clonotype was seen many times. This chain links TRBV29-1 with TRBJ1-4, with D perhaps matching TRBD1 (5 bases). The V gene lost 0 bases and the J gene lost 3 bases, with 26 bases spanning the gap. The CDR3 covers 20 residues. Germline CDR1 SQVTM, CDR2 ANQGSEA. CDR3 DNA sequence: TGCAGCGTTGAAGAGTCGGCAGGGAAAATGAGCAGGAGTCCTAATGAAAAACTGTTTTTT. It encodes CSVEESAGKMSRSPNEKLFF.

This sequence joins TRBV3-1 and TRBJ2-5, with TRBD2 matching 8 bases. The end of the DNA aligns better with TRBJ2-1, so the J call may be wrong. Germline V gene data show CDR1 as LGHDT and CDR2 as YNNKEL (reference sequence). CDR3 size: 15 residues. CDR3 amino acids: CASSQDPGGEDEQFF. The CDR3 DNA sequence: TGTGCCAGCAGCCAAGATCCCGGGGGGGAGGATGAGCAGTTCTTC.

This clonotype has more than one count but fewer than ten. The chain recombines TRBV5-1 with TRBJ2-7, with 10 nucleotides matching TRBD2. The CDR3 covers 15 residues. J lost 2 bases, V lost 2 bases, and 4 bases had no gene match. Per the germline V gene, CDR1 is SGHRS and CDR2 is YFSETQ. The chain's CDR3 is CASSLTSGTTYEQYF. The CDR3 DNA sequence: TGCGCCAGCAGCTTAACTAGCGGGACTACCTACGAGCAGTACTTC.

The CDR3 reads CASKPYTDTQYF. Here the CDR3 DNA reads TGTGCCAGCAAACCTTACACAGATACGCAGTATTTT. This sequence joins TRBV7-2 and TRBJ2-3, with D uncertain. The V end lost 7 bases, the J end lost 2 bases, and 7 bases lay between the germline ends. Germline CDR1 and CDR2: SGHTA and FQGNSA. The CDR3 is 12 residues long. Based on the CDR3 plus reference TRBV7-2 and TRBJ2-3, the full variable domain is GAGVSQSPSNKVTEKGKDVELRCDPISGHTALYWYRQSLGQGLEFLIYFQGNSAPDKSGLPSDRFSAERTGGSVSTLTIQRTQQEDSAVYLCASKPYTDTQYFGPGTRLTVL.

This clonotype occurred a few times. The V gene is TRBV6-4, the J gene TRBJ2-2, with 13 bases lining up with TRBD2. There are 15 residues in the CDR3. CDR1 and CDR2 from the germline V gene are MRHNA and SNTAGT. J gave up 8 bases and V 3 bases, and 3 bases lay outside the gene matches. Here the CDR3 reads CASSELAGGPGELFF. The CDR3 DNA sequence: TGTGCCAGCAGTGAACTAGCGGGAGGGCCTGGGGAGCTGTTTTTT.

In its sample, this clonotype was seen once. The chain uses TRBV11-2 and TRBJ2-1; D may be TRBD2 (6 bases). CDR3 size: 19 residues. Trimming cost V 0 bases and J 0 bases, with 18 bases left between them. Germline V gene sequence: CDR1 SGHAT, CDR2 FQNNGV. As DNA, the CDR3 is TGTGCCAGCAGCTTAGATCGGCTCGGCGGGATACCCTCCTACAATGAGCAGTTCTTC. Its protein product is CASSLDRLGGIPSYNEQFF.

About this clonotype itself: A read error is possible here, since a much larger clone lies one base away. The chain links TRBV27 to TRBJ2-1; 13 nucleotides align to TRBD2. This CDR3 spans 15 amino acids. Looked up from germline, CDR1 is MNHEY and CDR2 is SMNVEV (reference sequence). The ends lost 2 bases at V and 7 bases at J; junction bases unmatched: 2. CDR3 residues: CASSLATSGRNEQFF. The CDR3 nucleotides read TGTGCCAGCAGTTTAGCGACTAGCGGGAGGAATGAGCAGTTCTTC.

The rearrangement uses TRBV20-1 and TRBJ2-3, with 12 bases identical to TRBD2. The CDR3 totals 17 residues. With V trimmed by 3 bases and J by 4 bases, 11 bases remained unmatched. Germline V lookup: CDR1 DFQATT, CDR2 SNEGSKA (reference sequence). For the CDR3, the DNA is TGCAGTGCTAGGGATTTAAGACTAGCGGGAGCGGCAGATACGCAGTATTTT. This sequence encodes CSARDLRLAGAADTQYF.

The chain combines TRBV20-1 with TRBJ2-7; 7 bases line up with TRBD2. CDR1 is DFQATT, CDR2 SNEGSKA, per germline (reference sequence). The CDR3 has 13 amino acids. With 5 bases clipped from V and 5 bases from J, the junction kept 9 bases outside the gene matches. The CDR3: CSASGLGRDEQYF. The CDR3 bases are TGCAGTGCTTCCGGACTAGGGAGGGACGAGCAGTACTTC.

The DNA of the CDR3 is TGTGCCAGCAGTCCTACAAATCAGCCCCAGCATTTT. Its translation: CASSPTNQPQHF. The V and J genes are TRBV28 and TRBJ1-5; D is uncertain. Germline CDR1 and CDR2: MDHEN and SYDVKM. CDR3 length equals 12 residues. V lost 5 bases and J 4 bases, leaving 6 bases between the germline ends.

This clonotype has more than one count but fewer than ten. This sequence joins TRBV7-2 and TRBJ1-5; possible D gene TRBD1, 5 bases. Per germline, CDR1 SGHTA and CDR2 FQGNSA. Trimming stripped 5 bases from V and 10 bases from J, with 24 bases between. This CDR3 comprises 16 residues. Here the CDR3 reads CASSTRGGAGLSPQHF. The CDR3 region has the DNA TGTGCCAGCAGCACCCGTGGAGGGGCAGGTCTATCACCCCAGCATTTT.

The chain couples TRBV10-3 to TRBJ2-3; D gene ambiguous. Germline CDR1 is ENHRY and CDR2 is SYGVKD. The V end lost 2 bases, the J end lost 3 bases, and 12 bases lay between the germline ends. The CDR3 extends over 15 amino acids. In DNA form, the CDR3 reads TGTGCCATCAGTGAGACCGGGTTCGAGACAGATACGCAGTATTTT. Translating gives CAISETGFETDTQYF.

This clonotype was seen a handful of times. The chain recombines TRBV20-1 with TRBJ2-3; no clear D gene. Germline CDR1 and CDR2: DFQATT and SNEGSKA (reference sequence). The CDR3 totals 17 residues. Between the trimmed V and J ends, which lost 0 bases and 1 base, there was a span of 17 bases. As DNA, the CDR3 is TGCAGTGCTAGAGATCCGTTTGGCAGCCACCGCACAGATACGCAGTATTTT. Translated, it gives CSARDPFGSHRTDTQYF.

The chain has TRBV6-2 or TRBV6-3 and TRBJ1-2, with D perhaps TRBD1 (6 bases). Germline CDR1 MNHEY, CDR2 SVGEGT. The CDR3 is made up of 15 amino acids. The V end was cut by 5 bases, the J end by 5 bases, with 18 bases between. The CDR3, as DNA: TGTGCCAGCAGTCCCACAGGGCTCTTCGGGTATGGCTACACCTTC. Protein product: CASSPTGLFGYGYTF.

The rearrangement links TRBV5-1 to TRBJ2-5, with 10 bases that match TRBD2. This CDR3 is built from 19 residues. Per germline, CDR1 SGHRS and CDR2 YFSETQ. Trimming removed 3 bases from V and 2 bases from J; junction bases left unmatched: 16. The CDR3 bases are TGCGCCAGCAGCTCTGTTGAGGCGTTTCTAGCGGGAGAGCAAGAGACCCAGTACTTC. This codes for CASSSVEAFLAGEQETQYF.

This clonotype was found a few times. This chain joins TRBV29-1 and TRBJ2-2, with 7 bases aligning to TRBD2. V gave up 8 bases and J gave up 3 bases; unmatched junction bases: 12. Per the germline V gene, CDR1 is SQVTM and CDR2 is ANQGSEA. The CDR3 runs 15 residues. CDR3 bases: TGCAGCCTCCGAGGGAGGGGAGGGGACACCGGGGAGCTGTTTTTT. Translation: CSLRGRGGDTGELFF.

The V gene is TRBV28, the J gene TRBJ2-3, with 8 positions matching TRBD2. Germline V lookup: CDR1 MDHEN, CDR2 SYDVKM. V shed 3 bases and J 4 bases; nucleotides not matched to a gene: 9. The CDR3 length is 16 residues. CDR3 coding DNA: TGTGCCAGCAGTTTTCGGCTAGCGGGTAGATCAGATACGCAGTATTTT. Translation gives CASSFRLAGRSDTQYF.

V gene TRBV29-1 combines with J gene TRBJ1-2, with 7 nucleotides matching TRBD1. The CDR3 is 13 amino acids. The V gene end was trimmed by 1 base and the J gene end by 8 bases; junction bases not matched to a gene: 7. Germline V gene data show CDR1 as SQVTM and CDR2 as ANQGSEA. The CDR3 DNA reads TGCAGCGTTGAAGGGACAGGCACCGAGGGCTACACCTTC. Amino acid sequence: CSVEGTGTEGYTF.

The sample holds a few counts of this clonotype. The chain links TRBV7-9 to TRBJ2-2, with D perhaps TRBD1 (6 bases). The ends were cut back, 10 bases at V and 0 bases at J, with 24 bases in the middle. Per germline, CDR1 SEHNR and CDR2 FQNEAQ (reference sequence). This CDR3 comprises 18 residues. The DNA of the CDR3 is TGTGCCACCGACCAGCCACGACAGGTCCTCGCGAACACCGGGGAGCTGTTTTTT. It is translated as CATDQPRQVLANTGELFF.

V and J are TRBV9 and TRBJ1-5; maybe TRBD1 (5 bases). V was trimmed by 0 bases and J by 5 bases, leaving 6 bases between them. CDR1 SGDLS and CDR2 YYNGEE come from the germline V gene. The CDR3 is 13 amino acids. The chain's CDR3 is CASSVVGDQPQHF. CDR3 sequence (DNA): TGTGCCAGCAGCGTAGTGGGGGATCAGCCCCAGCATTTT.